This paragraph covers one TCR beta chain sequence. Antigen: not known. The data were taken from a study of HIV-infected patients and healthy controls. This CDR3 comprises 16 residues. Trimming removed 4 bases from V and 0 bases from J, with 12 bases in between. Germline V CDR1 and CDR2: MNHNY, SVGAGI (reference sequence). Overall study findings and caveats: Healthy controls shared more CDR3 sequences between individuals than HIV-infected patients did. The seeming recovery of the Gini index after therapy in HIV-infected patients vanished in size-matched data.

Whole blood was used without fractionation, so all unsorted peripheral T cells were included. About 450 ng RNA was reverse transcribed with alpha and beta constant-region primers. Using multiplexing indices, alpha and beta chain libraries were generated apart by chain-specific third strand synthesis. Each cDNA molecule was barcoded, and a single primer pair amplified each chain. Second strand DNA was synthesized using a primer at the SP2 site. TCRdb reprocessed the 5' RACE reads with MiXCR, giving one entry per CDR3 protein. The data hold about 11,000 distinct CDR3 sequences, with under 6.5% observed a single time.

Sample: blood. The receptor's source is an adult in good health. The chain combines TRBV6-6 with TRBJ2-2, with D perhaps TRBD2 (7 bases). This CDR3 reads CASSSWGGSNTGELFF. The CDR3 region has the DNA TGTGCCAGCAGTTCCTGGGGGGGCTCGAACACCGGGGAGCTGTTTTTT.